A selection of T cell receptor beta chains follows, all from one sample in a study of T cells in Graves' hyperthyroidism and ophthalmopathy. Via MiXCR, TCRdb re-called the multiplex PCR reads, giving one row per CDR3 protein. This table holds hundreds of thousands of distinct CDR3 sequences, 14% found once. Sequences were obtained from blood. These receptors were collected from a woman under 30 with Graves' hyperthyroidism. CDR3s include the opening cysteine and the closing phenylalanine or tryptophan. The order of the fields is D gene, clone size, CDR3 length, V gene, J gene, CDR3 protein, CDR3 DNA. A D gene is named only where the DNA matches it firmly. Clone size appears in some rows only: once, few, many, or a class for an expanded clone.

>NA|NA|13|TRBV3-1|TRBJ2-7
CASRGASRYEQYF
TGTGCCAGCCGGGGGGCGAGTCGGTACGAGCAGTACTTC
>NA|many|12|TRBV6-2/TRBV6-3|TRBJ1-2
CASSLVNYGYTF
TGTGCCAGCAGTTTGGTAAACTATGGCTACACCTTC
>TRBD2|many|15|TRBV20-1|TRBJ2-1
CSASSSGRADNEQFF
TGCAGTGCTAGTTCCAGCGGGAGGGCCGACAATGAGCAGTTCTTC
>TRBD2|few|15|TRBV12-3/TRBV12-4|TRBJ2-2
CASSFPGLASGELFF
TGTGCCAGCAGTTTCCCGGGACTAGCCTCCGGGGAGCTGTTTTTT
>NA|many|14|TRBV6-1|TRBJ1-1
CASSEDKGNTEAFF
TGTGCCAGCAGTGAGGACAAAGGGAACACTGAAGCTTTCTTT
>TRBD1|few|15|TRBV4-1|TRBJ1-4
CASSQDQGAREKLFF
TGCGCCAGCAGCCAAGATCAGGGGGCGCGTGAAAAACTGTTTTTT
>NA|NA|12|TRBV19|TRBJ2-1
CATYDRYNEQFF
TGTGCCACATACGACAGGTACAATGAGCAGTTCTTC
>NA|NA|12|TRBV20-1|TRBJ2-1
CSASRRVNEQFF
TGCAGTGCTAGTAGGCGGGTCAATGAGCAGTTCTTC
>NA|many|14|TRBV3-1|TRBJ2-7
CASSDGTRPAEQYF
TGTGCCAGCAGCGACGGTACCCGCCCCGCCGAGCAGTACTTC
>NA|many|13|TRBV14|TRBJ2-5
CASSNPGQETQYF
TGTGCCAGCAGCAACCCTGGACAAGAGACCCAGTACTTC
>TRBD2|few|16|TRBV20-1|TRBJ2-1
CSARDKAGAVVNEQFF
TGCAGTGCTAGAGATAAAGCGGGAGCTGTAGTCAATGAGCAGTTCTTC
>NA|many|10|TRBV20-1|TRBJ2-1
CSLPEHEQFF
TGCAGCCTACCAGAGCATGAGCAGTTCTTC
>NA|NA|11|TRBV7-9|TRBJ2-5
CASSWVGELNF
TGTGCCAGCAGCTGGGTTGGAGAGCTAAACTTC
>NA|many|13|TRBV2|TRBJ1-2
CASSRGFAIGYTF
TGTGCCAGCAGTCGGGGGTTTGCTATTGGCTACACCTTC
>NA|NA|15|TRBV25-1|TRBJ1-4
CASSDRGLTNEKLFF
TGTGCCAGCAGTGACAGAGGGCTTACTAATGAAAAACTGTTTTTT
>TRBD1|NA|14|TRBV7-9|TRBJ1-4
CASRAGTGGEKLFF
TGTGCCAGCAGAGCCGGGACAGGGGGGGAAAAACTGTTTTTT